The next 14 T cell receptor beta chains were all read from a single sample in a study of response to subunit inactivated influenza vaccine. TCRdb used MiXCR to reprocess the RT-PCR reads, holding one entry per CDR3 protein. The sample yields 450,000 to 550,000 distinct CDR3 sequences, about 25% seen once. The specimen comprised CD4+ T cells sorted from PBMCs, sampled roughly 5 days after vaccination. The receptor source for this set is a man aged 45 to 65 who received an inactivated influenza vaccine.

This chain uses TRBV5-4 with TRBJ2-7; D not resolved. V lost 0 bases and J lost 3, with 7 bases in between. The germline CDR1 and CDR2 sequences are SGHNT and YYREEE (reference sequence). The CDR3 has 13 residues. The chain's CDR3 is CASSLDTYYEQYF. CDR3 sequence (DNA): TGTGCCAGCAGCTTGGACACGTACTACGAGCAGTACTTC.

The rearrangement uses TRBV29-1 and TRBJ2-2; D not resolved. The CDR3 is 14 residues long. Trimming removed 5 bases from V and 1 base from J, with 11 bases in between. Looked up from germline, CDR1 is SQVTM and CDR2 is ANQGSEA. The CDR3 spells CSVPPVGNTGELFF. The CDR3, as DNA: TGCAGCGTTCCGCCCGTAGGGAACACCGGGGAGCTGTTTTTT.

The chain carries TRBV15 and TRBJ2-2, with TRBD1 matching over 10 bases. Germline trimming cut 1 base from V and 9 bases from J; bases unmatched to any gene: 8. The CDR3 runs 16 residues. Per germline, CDR1 LNHNV and CDR2 YYDKDF (reference sequence). The CDR3, as DNA: TGTGCCACCAGCAGAGGACAGGGGGCAGATAACAGGGAGCTGTTTTTT. Its translation: CATSRGQGADNRELFF.

The chain employs TRBV19 and TRBJ1-5; TRBD1 matches 8 bases. V lost 7 bases and J lost 6; bases outside the gene matches: 17. The CDR3 runs to 17 residues. Per germline, CDR1 LNHDA and CDR2 SQIVND (reference sequence). CDR3 nucleotides: TGTGCCAGTAATGGCGCTCTAGACAGGGGCGTTTTTCAGCCCCAGCATTTT. This sequence encodes CASNGALDRGVFQPQHF.

This chain joins TRBV12-3 or TRBV12-4 and TRBJ1-1; D is uncertain. Trimming took off 4 bases at V and 1 base at J, with 7 bases between the two ends. This CDR3 is built from 13 residues. The CDR3 sequence: CASSSRKNTEAFF. In DNA, the CDR3 is TGTGCCAGCAGTTCAAGGAAGAACACTGAAGCTTTCTTT.

The CDR3, as DNA: TGCAGTGCTAGATCCCAGAGAACCTACGAGCAGTACTTC. Its protein is CSARSQRTYEQYF. The gene calls are TRBV20-1 and TRBJ2-7; D remains ambiguous. Trimming pared 2 bases from V and 2 bases from J, leaving 10 bases between. CDR1 is DFQATT, CDR2 SNEGSKA, per germline (reference sequence). This CDR3 has 13 amino acids.

This chain joins TRBV12-3 or TRBV12-4 and TRBJ1-4, with D unclear. Trimming cost V 9 bases and J 0 bases, with 8 bases left between them. The CDR3 is 13 amino acids. The CDR3 sequence: CASSQATNEKLFF. CDR3 bases: TGTGCCAGTAGCCAGGCAACTAATGAAAAACTGTTTTTT.

The V and J genes are TRBV6-1 and TRBJ2-7; D tentatively reads TRBD1 or TRBD2 (6 bases each). This CDR3 is 13 amino acids long. The germline V gene has CDR1 MNHNS and CDR2 SASEGT. The V and J ends lost 5 bases and 7 bases respectively, with 15 bases between them. CDR3 nucleotide sequence: TGTGCCAGCAGTCCCCAGGAGGGGGGAGAGCAGTACTTC. Protein sequence: CASSPQEGGEQYF.

This chain connects TRBV7-9 to TRBJ1-2, with D uncertain. Between the trimmed V and J ends, which lost 1 base and 6 bases, there was a span of 9 bases. CDR3 length: 13 residues. Germline V gene data show CDR1 as SEHNR and CDR2 as FQNEAQ (reference sequence). CDR3 in DNA: TGTGCCAGCAGCTTAGGGGAGGTGGATGGCTACACCTTC. It codes for CASSLGEVDGYTF. Based on the CDR3 plus reference TRBV7-9 and TRBJ1-2, the full variable domain is DTGVSQNPRHKITKRGQNVTFRCDPISEHNRLYWYRQTLGQGPEFLTYFQNEAQLEKSRLLSDRFSAERPKGSFSTLEIQRTEQGDSAMYLCASSLGEVDGYTFGSGTRLTVV.

This clonotype was observed a few times. The rearrangement joins TRBV5-1 to TRBJ1-2; possibly TRBD1 for D (6 bases). The germline V gene encodes CDR1 SGHRS and CDR2 YFSETQ. Trimming pared 4 bases from V and 3 bases from J, leaving 13 bases between. This CDR3 has 14 amino acids. The CDR3 region has the DNA TGCGCCAGCAGCGTCGGGGGCGAAGACTATGGCTACACCTTC. Amino acids: CASSVGGEDYGYTF.

The CDR3 sequence: CASSLPAGGPNQPQHF. In nucleotides, the CDR3 is TGTGCCAGCAGTTTACCCGCAGGGGGTCCCAATCAGCCCCAGCATTTT. This chain links TRBV28 with TRBJ1-5; 7 bases are shared with TRBD1. V lost 2 bases to trimming and J lost 3 bases; unmatched junction nucleotides: 7. The length of the CDR3 is 16 residues. Germline CDR1 MDHEN, CDR2 SYDVKM.

This rearrangement joins TRBV6-2 or TRBV6-3 to TRBJ2-1; D possibly corresponds to TRBD2 (5 bases). CDR1 is MNHEY, CDR2 SVGEGT, per germline. Trimming removed 0 bases from V and 10 bases from J, with 19 bases in between. The CDR3 is made up of 16 amino acids. CDR3 region: CASSYSGGADSREQFF. Written as DNA, the CDR3 is TGTGCCAGCAGTTACTCGGGCGGAGCGGATTCTCGGGAGCAGTTCTTC.

The V call is TRBV18, the J call TRBJ2-7; no reliable D call. In germline, CDR1 is KGHSH, CDR2 LQKENI. Trimming shortened V by 0 bases and J by 0 bases, and 9 bases separated the two germline ends. The CDR3 covers 15 residues. CDR3 sequence reads: CASSPPGLFSYEQYF. CDR3 in DNA: TGTGCCAGCTCACCACCAGGGCTTTTCTCCTACGAGCAGTACTTC.

CDR3 loop: CASSQYGQASTDTQYF. Written as DNA, the CDR3 is TGTGCCAGCAGCCAATACGGCCAGGCAAGCACAGATACGCAGTATTTT. The rearrangement joins TRBV7-8 to TRBJ2-3; D is undetermined. V was shortened by 5 bases and J by 0 bases, with 15 bases between the two germline ends. Germline values: CDR1 SGHVS, CDR2 FQNEAQ. The CDR3 length is 16 residues. Using reference TRBV7-8 and TRBJ2-3 for the parts outside the CDR3, the full variable domain is GAGVSQSPRYKVAKRGQDVALRCDPISGHVSLFWYQQALGQGPEFLTYFQNEAQLDKSGLPSDRFFAERPEGSVSTLKIQRTQQEDSAVYLCASSQYGQASTDTQYFGPGTRLTVL.